The source of this T cell receptor (beta chain) is a study of cytomegalovirus exposure and HLA in healthy donors. Study information: Among over 350 genotyped donors, approximately 80% fell in the Caucasian-associated ancestry cluster. General study points: Altogether, 150 or so TCR beta chains were recorded as cytomegalovirus-associated.

The germline CDR1 and CDR2 sequences are MNHNS and SASEGT. With 10 bases removed from V and 9 bases from J, the gap between germline ends came to 10 bases. This CDR3 spans 10 amino acids. PCR amplification relied on 60 Vbeta primers (plus 13 Jbeta primers). Sequencing was performed with immunoSEQ multiplex PCR; in TCRdb, only in-frame clones are kept and a portion is missing. The table has about 160,000 clones, less than 80% seen once; the top ten hold around 4%. Notes on this clone: Its antigen remains unidentified.

This clonotype originated in a man aged 40-50 years in good health and CMV-seronegative. Sequences were obtained from PBMCs. This rearrangement joins TRBV6-1 to TRBJ2-1, with D uncertain. CDR3 sequence reads: CATRLSEQFF. CDR3 DNA sequence: TGTGCCACCAGACTGAGTGAGCAGTTCTTC.